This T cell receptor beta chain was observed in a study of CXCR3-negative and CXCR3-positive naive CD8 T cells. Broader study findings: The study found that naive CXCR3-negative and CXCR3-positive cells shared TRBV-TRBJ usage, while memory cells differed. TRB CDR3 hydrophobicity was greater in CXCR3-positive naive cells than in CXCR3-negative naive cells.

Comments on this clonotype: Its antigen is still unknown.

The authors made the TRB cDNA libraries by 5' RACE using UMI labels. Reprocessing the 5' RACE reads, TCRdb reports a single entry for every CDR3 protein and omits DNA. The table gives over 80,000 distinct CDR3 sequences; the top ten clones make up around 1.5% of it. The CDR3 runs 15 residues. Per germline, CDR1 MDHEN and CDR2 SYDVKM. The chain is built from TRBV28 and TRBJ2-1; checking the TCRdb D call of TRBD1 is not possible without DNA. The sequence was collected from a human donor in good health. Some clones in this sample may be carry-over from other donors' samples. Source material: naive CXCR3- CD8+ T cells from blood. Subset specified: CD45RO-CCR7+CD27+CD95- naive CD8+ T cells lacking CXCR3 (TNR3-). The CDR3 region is CASSFFGTGENEQFF.